Below, 20 T cell receptor beta chains from the same sample are listed, as sequenced in a study of blood T cell repertoires in COVID-19. TCRdb's table, derived via immunoSEQ multiplex PCR, lists solely in-frame clones and lacks some. The sample consists of roughly 100,000 clones, approximately 80% of them appearing once. Sequencing was carried out using peripheral blood. These receptors were collected from a human donor in a cohort sampled during active or convalescent COVID-19.

The genes are TRBV7-3 and TRBJ1-5, with 7 bases fitting TRBD1. The CDR3 is 15 amino acids. CDR1 is SGHTA, CDR2 FQGTGA, per germline. V shed 3 bases and J 1 base; nucleotides not matched to a gene: 3. In DNA, the CDR3 is TGTGCCAGCAGCTTCGGACAGGCCAGCAATCAGCCCCAGCATTTT. Translated, it gives CASSFGQASNQPQHF.

This clone was found many times. The V call is TRBV7-9, the J call TRBJ2-3; TRBD2 agrees at 8 bases. Germline values: CDR1 SEHNR, CDR2 FQNEAQ (reference sequence). CDR3 length equals 16 residues. Trimming cost V 4 bases and J 1 base; bases outside gene matches: 7. The CDR3 region has the DNA TGTGCCAGCAGCTCGTTTGGACTAGCTCGCACAGATACGCAGTATTTT. This translates into CASSSFGLARTDTQYF.

The V and J genes are TRBV5-1 and TRBJ2-7; perhaps TRBD1 as D (5 bases). The CDR3 is 14 residues long. The V gene lost 0 bases and the J gene lost 2 bases, with 9 bases spanning the gap. The germline V gene has CDR1 SGHRS and CDR2 YFSETQ. For the CDR3, the DNA is TGCGCCAGCAGCTTGGATGCAGGGCCCTACGAGCAGTACTTC. Translating it yields CASSLDAGPYEQYF. Filled out from reference TRBV5-1 and TRBJ2-7, the complete variable domain reads KAGVTQTPRYLIKTRGQQVTLSCSPISGHRSVSWYQQTPGQGLQFLFEYFSETQRNKGNFPGRFSGRQFSNSRSEMNVSTLELGDSALYLCASSLDAGPYEQYFGPGTRLTVT.

The chain carries TRBV28 and TRBJ2-1; TRBD1 matches at 10 bases. V was pared by 8 bases and J by 6 bases, with 4 bases of the junction left unmatched. Germline V CDR1 and CDR2: MDHEN, SYDVKM. CDR3 length: 13 amino acids. CDR3 loop: CASGTGVINEQFF. The CDR3 coding sequence is TGTGCCAGCGGGACAGGGGTCATCAATGAGCAGTTCTTC.

This rearrangement joins TRBV11-3 to TRBJ1-4, with D possibly being TRBD1 (6 bases). V gave up 1 base and J gave up 5 bases, with 14 bases separating them. This CDR3 is built from 16 residues. Looked up from germline, CDR1 is SGHNT and CDR2 is YENEEA. CDR3 in DNA: TGTGCCAGCAGCTTAGGACAGGCTGGACGCAATGAAAAACTGTTTTTT. Amino acid sequence: CASSLGQAGRNEKLFF.

This clone occurred a few times. The chain recombines TRBV2 with TRBJ2-7, with a possible D match to TRBD2 (6 bases). Germline loops: CDR1 SNHLY, CDR2 FYNNEI. This CDR3 comprises 12 residues. Between the trimmed V and J ends, which lost 6 bases and 3 bases, there was a span of 9 bases. The CDR3 nucleotides read TGTGCCAGCAGGGAGGAGGGCTACGAGCAGTACTTC. This encodes CASREEGYEQYF.

This chain joins TRBV19 and TRBJ2-3; TRBD2 agrees at 8 bases. Unmatched junction bases numbered 10, after V lost 5 bases and J lost 3 bases. The CDR3 length is 16 residues. From germline, CDR1 is LNHDA and CDR2 SQIVND (reference sequence). The DNA for the CDR3 is TGTGCCAGTAGTCCCCGCTCGCGCGGGGGGACAGATACGCAGTATTTT. Translation: CASSPRSRGGTDTQYF. The full variable domain, with the rest looked up from reference TRBV19 and TRBJ2-3, is DGGITQSPKYLFRKEGQNVTLSCEQNLNHDAMYWYRQDPGQGLRLIYYSQIVNDFQKGDIAEGYSVSREKKESFPLTVTSAQKNPTAFYLCASSPRSRGGTDTQYFGPGTRLTVL.

The chain carries TRBV7-2 and TRBJ1-5, with TRBD1 matching 10 bases. The V segment lost 5 bases and the J segment 4 bases; nucleotides outside the gene matches: 5. This CDR3 region has 15 residues. Germline-derived CDR1 and CDR2 are SGHTA and FQGNSA. The CDR3, as DNA: TGTGCCAGCAGCATCCGGACAGGGGGTAATCAGCCCCAGCATTTT. Amino acids: CASSIRTGGNQPQHF.

The rearrangement joins TRBV15 to TRBJ2-2; D possibly corresponds to TRBD2 (5 bases). Germline lookup yields CDR1 LNHNV and CDR2 YYDKDF (reference sequence). Trimming cost V 6 bases and J 5 bases, with 13 bases left between them. This CDR3 has 14 residues. The CDR3 DNA sequence: TGTGCCACCAGTCATAAAAGCGGAACCGGGGAGCTGTTTTTT. This translates into CATSHKSGTGELFF. The variable domain in full, with the rest retrieved from reference TRBV15 and TRBJ2-2, is DAMVIQNPRYQVTQFGKPVTLSCSQTLNHNVMYWYQQKSSQAPKLLFHYYDKDFNNEADTPDNFQSRRPNTSFCFLDIRSPGLGDTAMYLCATSHKSGTGELFFGEGSRLTVL.

This clone was seen a single time. This chain links TRBV27 with TRBJ1-5; D remains ambiguous. Germline CDR1 MNHEY, CDR2 SMNVEV (reference sequence). Trimming shortened V by 1 base and J by 0 bases, and 7 bases separated the two germline ends. CDR3 length: 15 residues. The CDR3 here is CASSLYGVSNQPQHF. In DNA form, the CDR3 reads TGTGCCAGCAGTTTATACGGGGTTAGCAATCAGCCCCAGCATTTT.

The chain combines TRBV5-4 with TRBJ2-5, with TRBD2 matching over 7 bases. V gave up 5 bases and J gave up 3 bases; unmatched junction bases: 10. CDR1 and CDR2 from the germline V gene are SGHNT and YYREEE (reference sequence). The CDR3 length is 15 residues. CDR3 sequence: CASRGGPGLKETQYF. As DNA, the CDR3 is TGTGCCAGCAGGGGGGGTCCGGGACTAAAAGAGACCCAGTACTTC.

The chain recombines TRBV5-6 with TRBJ1-1; D ambiguous. CDR1 and CDR2 (germline): SGHDT, YYEEEE. The germline V and J ends were trimmed by 2 bases and 3 bases, with 23 bases remaining between them. The CDR3 has 18 residues. The CDR3 DNA follows: TGTGCCAGCAGCTTCAGTTTGCCGGGCGGCCCCGGGGACACTGAAGCTTTCTTT. As protein: CASSFSLPGGPGDTEAFF.

The V call is TRBV7-2, the J call TRBJ1-5, with a possible D match to TRBD1 (6 bases). The CDR3 is 13 amino acids. CDR1 and CDR2 from the germline V gene are SGHTA and FQGNSA. Trimming cost V 2 bases and J 7 bases, with 9 bases left between them. DNA for the CDR3: TGTGCCAGCAGCTTAAACAGGGACCAGCCCCAGCATTTT. The encoded protein is CASSLNRDQPQHF.

This rearrangement joins TRBV11-3 to TRBJ2-3; TRBD2 aligns across 7 bases. The CDR3 spans 15 residues. The J segment lost 4 bases and the V segment lost 0 bases, leaving 4 bases of the junction unmatched. Per the germline V gene, CDR1 is SGHNT and CDR2 is YENEEA. CDR3 sequence (DNA): TGTGCCAGCAGCTTAGACGGGGGAGGGGCAGATACGCAGTATTTT. As protein: CASSLDGGGADTQYF.

This clone occurred once. This chain links TRBV19 with TRBJ1-1; D not certain. V lost 4 bases, J lost 0 bases, and 12 bases lay in between. CDR1 LNHDA and CDR2 SQIVND come from the germline V gene (reference sequence). The CDR3 runs 15 residues. CDR3 DNA sequence: TGTGCCAGTAGTAAACAGACCAATATGAACACTGAAGCTTTCTTT. This encodes CASSKQTNMNTEAFF.

The chain joins TRBV5-1 to TRBJ2-2; 9 nucleotides match TRBD2. Unmatched junction bases numbered 4, after V lost 4 bases and J lost 0 bases. CDR1 and CDR2 from the germline V gene are SGHRS and YFSETQ. This CDR3 has 16 residues. The CDR3 nucleotides are TGCGCCAGCAGCGGCGTAGCGGGGGCGAACACCGGGGAGCTGTTTTTT. It encodes CASSGVAGANTGELFF. Variable domain in full (rest from reference TRBV5-1 and TRBJ2-2): KAGVTQTPRYLIKTRGQQVTLSCSPISGHRSVSWYQQTPGQGLQFLFEYFSETQRNKGNFPGRFSGRQFSNSRSEMNVSTLELGDSALYLCASSGVAGANTGELFFGEGSRLTVL.

The genes are TRBV5-1 and TRBJ1-2, with D perhaps matching TRBD1 (6 bases). The CDR3 contains 14 residues. The V gene lost 4 bases and the J gene lost 3 bases, with 13 bases spanning the gap. From germline, CDR1 is SGHRS and CDR2 YFSETQ. CDR3 nucleotides: TGCGCCAGCAGCCCATGGACAGCTGACTATGGCTACACCTTC. It yields the protein CASSPWTADYGYTF.

The chain employs TRBV24-1 and TRBJ2-3, with 10 bases matching TRBD1. The CDR3 contains 17 residues. Germline loops: CDR1 KGHDR, CDR2 SFDVKD. With V trimmed by 3 bases and J by 3 bases, 8 bases remained unmatched. As DNA, the CDR3 is TGTGCCACCAGTGATCCTGGGACAGGGGTCCGGACAGATACGCAGTATTTT. It specifies CATSDPGTGVRTDTQYF.

This rearrangement joins TRBV7-9 to TRBJ1-1, with D possibly matching TRBD1 (6 bases). Germline CDR1 SEHNR, CDR2 FQNEAQ (reference sequence). V was clipped by 5 bases and J by 4 bases, with 11 bases between them. The CDR3 is 13 amino acids. The CDR3 reads CASSLGGATEAFF. The CDR3 bases are TGTGCCAGCAGCCTCGGGGGGGCCACTGAAGCTTTCTTT.

The rearrangement uses TRBV9 and TRBJ1-4; no clear D. Trimming pared 0 bases from V and 7 bases from J, leaving 7 bases between. The CDR3 is 13 amino acids. The germline V gene has CDR1 SGDLS and CDR2 YYNGEE. The CDR3 spells CASSVGEGEKLFF. DNA of the CDR3: TGTGCCAGCAGCGTAGGAGAGGGTGAAAAACTGTTTTTT. Based on the CDR3 plus reference TRBV9 and TRBJ1-4, the full variable domain is DSGVTQTPKHLITATGQRVTLRCSPRSGDLSVYWYQQSLDQGLQFLIQYYNGEERAKGNILERFSAQQFPDLHSELNLSSLELGDSALYFCASSVGEGEKLFFGSGTQLSVL.